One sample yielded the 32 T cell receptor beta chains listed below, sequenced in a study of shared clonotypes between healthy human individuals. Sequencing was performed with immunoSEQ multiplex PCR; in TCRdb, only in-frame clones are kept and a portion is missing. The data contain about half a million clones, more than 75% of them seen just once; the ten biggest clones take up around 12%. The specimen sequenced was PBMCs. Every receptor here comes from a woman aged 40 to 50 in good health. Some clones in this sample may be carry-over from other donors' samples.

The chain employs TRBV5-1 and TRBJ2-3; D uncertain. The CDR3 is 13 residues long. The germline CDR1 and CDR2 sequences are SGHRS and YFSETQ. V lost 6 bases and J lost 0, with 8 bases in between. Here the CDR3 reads CASTKSSTDTQYF. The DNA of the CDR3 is TGCGCCAGCACCAAGAGCAGCACAGATACGCAGTATTTT.

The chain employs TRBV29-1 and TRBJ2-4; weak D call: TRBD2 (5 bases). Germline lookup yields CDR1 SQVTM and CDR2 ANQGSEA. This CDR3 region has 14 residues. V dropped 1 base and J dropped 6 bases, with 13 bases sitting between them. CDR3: CSVEGGVGRNIQYF. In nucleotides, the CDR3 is TGCAGCGTTGAAGGGGGAGTAGGGAGAAACATTCAGTACTTC.

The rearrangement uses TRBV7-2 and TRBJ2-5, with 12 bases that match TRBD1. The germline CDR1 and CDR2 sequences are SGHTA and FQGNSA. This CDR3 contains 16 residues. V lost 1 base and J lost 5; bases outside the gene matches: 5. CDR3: CASSLVGTGGWETQYF. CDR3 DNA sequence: TGTGCCAGCAGCTTAGTAGGGACAGGGGGCTGGGAGACCCAGTACTTC.

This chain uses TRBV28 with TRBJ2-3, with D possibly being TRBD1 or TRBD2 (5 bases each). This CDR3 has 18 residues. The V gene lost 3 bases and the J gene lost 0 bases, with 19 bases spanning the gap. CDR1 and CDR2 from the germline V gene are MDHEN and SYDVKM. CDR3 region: CASSLSLRETDSTDTQYF. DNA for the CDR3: TGTGCCAGCAGTTTGTCCCTCAGGGAGACAGATAGCACAGATACGCAGTATTTT.

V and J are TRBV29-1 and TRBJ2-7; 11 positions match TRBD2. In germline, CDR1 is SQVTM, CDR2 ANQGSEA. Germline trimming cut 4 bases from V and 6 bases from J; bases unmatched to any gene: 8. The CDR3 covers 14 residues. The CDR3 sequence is CSVGASGRQAEQYF. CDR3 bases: TGCAGCGTTGGGGCTAGCGGGAGGCAGGCCGAGCAGTACTTC.

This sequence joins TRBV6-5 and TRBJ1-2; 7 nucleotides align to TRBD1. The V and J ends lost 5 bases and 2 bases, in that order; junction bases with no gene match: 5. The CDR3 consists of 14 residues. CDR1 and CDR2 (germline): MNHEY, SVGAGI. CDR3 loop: CASSLDRWNYGYTF. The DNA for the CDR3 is TGTGCCAGCAGTCTGGACAGGTGGAACTATGGCTACACCTTC.

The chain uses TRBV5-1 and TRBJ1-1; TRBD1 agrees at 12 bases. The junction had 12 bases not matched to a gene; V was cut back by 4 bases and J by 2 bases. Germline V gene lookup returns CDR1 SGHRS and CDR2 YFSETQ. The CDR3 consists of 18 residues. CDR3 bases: TGCGCCAGCAGCCCTAGCCGGGACAGGGGGCTCCTAAACACTGAAGCTTTCTTT. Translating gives CASSPSRDRGLLNTEAFF.

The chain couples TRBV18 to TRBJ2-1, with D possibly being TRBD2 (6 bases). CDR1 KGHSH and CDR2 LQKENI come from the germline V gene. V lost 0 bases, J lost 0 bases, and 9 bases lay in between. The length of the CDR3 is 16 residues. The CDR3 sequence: CASSPPAGRSYNEQFF. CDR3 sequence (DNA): TGTGCCAGCTCACCACCGGCGGGACGCTCCTACAATGAGCAGTTCTTC.

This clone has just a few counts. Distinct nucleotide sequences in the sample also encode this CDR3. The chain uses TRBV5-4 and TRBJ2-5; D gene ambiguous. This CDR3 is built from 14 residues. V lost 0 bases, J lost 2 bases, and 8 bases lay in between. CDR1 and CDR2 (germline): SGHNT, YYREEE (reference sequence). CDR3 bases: TGTGCCAGCAGCTTGGGGCAGACACAAGAGACCCAGTACTTC. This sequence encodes CASSLGQTQETQYF.

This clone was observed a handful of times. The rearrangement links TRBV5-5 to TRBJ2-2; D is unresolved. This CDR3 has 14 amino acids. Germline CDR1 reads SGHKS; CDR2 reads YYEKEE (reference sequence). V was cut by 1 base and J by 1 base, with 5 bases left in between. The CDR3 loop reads CASSLLVNTGELFF. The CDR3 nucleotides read TGTGCCAGCAGCTTGTTGGTGAACACCGGGGAGCTGTTTTTT.

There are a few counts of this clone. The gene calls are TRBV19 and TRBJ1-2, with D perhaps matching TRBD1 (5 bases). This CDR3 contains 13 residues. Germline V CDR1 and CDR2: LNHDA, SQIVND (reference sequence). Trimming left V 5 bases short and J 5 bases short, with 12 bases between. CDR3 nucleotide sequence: TGTGCCAGTAGTTTCGACAGAGAATATGGCTACACCTTC. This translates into CASSFDREYGYTF.

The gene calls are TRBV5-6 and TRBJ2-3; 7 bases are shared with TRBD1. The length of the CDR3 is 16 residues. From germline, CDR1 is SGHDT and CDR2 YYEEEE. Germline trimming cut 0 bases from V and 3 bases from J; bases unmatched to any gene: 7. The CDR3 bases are TGTGCCAGCAGCTTGGTAGGGGGCGATGGGACAGATACGCAGTATTTT. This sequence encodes CASSLVGGDGTDTQYF.

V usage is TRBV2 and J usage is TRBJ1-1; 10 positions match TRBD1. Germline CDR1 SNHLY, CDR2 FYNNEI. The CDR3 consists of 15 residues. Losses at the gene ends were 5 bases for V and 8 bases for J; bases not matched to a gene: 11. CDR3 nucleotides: TGTGCCAGCAGTTACACCGGGACAGGGGACCGCGAAGCTTTCTTT. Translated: CASSYTGTGDREAFF.

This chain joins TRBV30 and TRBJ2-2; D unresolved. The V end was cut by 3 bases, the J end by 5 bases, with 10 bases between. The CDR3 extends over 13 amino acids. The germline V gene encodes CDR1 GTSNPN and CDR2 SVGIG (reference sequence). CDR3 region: CAWRARGTGELFF. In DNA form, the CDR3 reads TGTGCCTGGAGGGCCCGAGGAACCGGGGAGCTGTTTTTT.

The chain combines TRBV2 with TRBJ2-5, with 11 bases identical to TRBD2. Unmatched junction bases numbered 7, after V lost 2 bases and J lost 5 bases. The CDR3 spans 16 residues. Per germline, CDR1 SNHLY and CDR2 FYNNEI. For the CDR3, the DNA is TGTGCCAGCAGTGAACTTAGCGGGAGGGCGGGGGAGACCCAGTACTTC. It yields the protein CASSELSGRAGETQYF.

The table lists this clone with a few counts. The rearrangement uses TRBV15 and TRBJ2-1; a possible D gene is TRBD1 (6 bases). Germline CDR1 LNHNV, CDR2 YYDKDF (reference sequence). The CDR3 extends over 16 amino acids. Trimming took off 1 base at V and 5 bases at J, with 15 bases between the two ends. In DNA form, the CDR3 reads TGTGCCACCAGCAGAGTCTCGGTTACAGGGAACAATGAGCAGTTCTTC. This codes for CATSRVSVTGNNEQFF.

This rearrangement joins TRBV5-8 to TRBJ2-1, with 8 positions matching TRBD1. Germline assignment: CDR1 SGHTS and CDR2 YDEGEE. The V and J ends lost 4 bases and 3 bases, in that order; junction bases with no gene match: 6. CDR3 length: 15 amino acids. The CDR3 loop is CASSLTGDFYNEQFF. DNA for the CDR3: TGTGCCAGCAGCCTGACAGGGGACTTCTACAATGAGCAGTTCTTC.

CDR3 DNA: TGTGCCAGCAGTTTAAAACCCGTACAGGGAGGTGAAAAACTGTTTTTT. This gives the protein CASSLKPVQGGEKLFF. This chain uses TRBV27 with TRBJ1-4, with D tentatively TRBD1 (6 bases). CDR3 length equals 16 residues. CDR1 is MNHEY and CDR2 is SMNVEV in the germline V gene (reference sequence). V was trimmed by 2 bases and J by 7 bases, leaving 17 bases between them.

The CDR3 DNA is TGCGCCAGCAGCCCCGGACTAACCCTATTCATAATTACGCAGTATTTT. It translates to CASSPGLTLFIITQYF. The chain employs TRBV5-1 and TRBJ2-3; D is possibly TRBD2 (6 bases). CDR1 and CDR2 from the germline V gene are SGHRS and YFSETQ. V lost 4 bases and J 8 bases, leaving 23 bases between the germline ends. This CDR3 spans 16 amino acids. Combining the CDR3 with reference TRBV5-1 and TRBJ2-3 gives the whole variable domain KAGVTQTPRYLIKTRGQQVTLSCSPISGHRSVSWYQQTPGQGLQFLFEYFSETQRNKGNFPGRFSGRQFSNSRSEMNVSTLELGDSALYLCASSPGLTLFIITQYFGPGTRLTVL.

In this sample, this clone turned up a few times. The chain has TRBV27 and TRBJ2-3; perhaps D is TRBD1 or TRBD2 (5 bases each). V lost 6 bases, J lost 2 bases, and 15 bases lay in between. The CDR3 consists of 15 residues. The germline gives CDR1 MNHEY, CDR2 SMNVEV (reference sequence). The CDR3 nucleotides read TGTGCCAGCAGCGAGAGGGACCGACTCACAGATACGCAGTATTTT. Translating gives CASSERDRLTDTQYF.

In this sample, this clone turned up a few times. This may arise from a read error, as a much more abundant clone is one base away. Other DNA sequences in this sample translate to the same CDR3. The CDR3 nucleotides are TGTGCCAGCAGCTTAGTAGGTTCGGAGACCCAGTACTTC. It encodes CASSLVGSETQYF. The chain uses TRBV7-2 and TRBJ2-5; D remains ambiguous. V shed 1 base and J shed 5 bases, with 8 bases lying between them. CDR3 size: 13 residues. Germline CDR1 and CDR2: SGHTA and FQGNSA.

The CDR3 reads CASSLRIQRKVSPLHF. The CDR3 DNA reads TGTGCCAGCAGCTTAAGGATCCAACGGAAGGTCTCACCCCTCCACTTT. This rearrangement joins TRBV7-9 to TRBJ1-6; D is unclear. Trimming cost V 2 bases and J 10 bases, with 18 bases left between them. This CDR3 has 16 residues. Germline V gene sequence: CDR1 SEHNR, CDR2 FQNEAQ (reference sequence).

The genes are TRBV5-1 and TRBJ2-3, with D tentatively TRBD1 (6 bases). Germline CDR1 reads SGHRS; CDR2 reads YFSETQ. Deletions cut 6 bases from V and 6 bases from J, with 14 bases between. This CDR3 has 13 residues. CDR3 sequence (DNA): TGCGCCAGCAACAGACAGGCGGAGGATACGCAGTATTTT. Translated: CASNRQAEDTQYF.

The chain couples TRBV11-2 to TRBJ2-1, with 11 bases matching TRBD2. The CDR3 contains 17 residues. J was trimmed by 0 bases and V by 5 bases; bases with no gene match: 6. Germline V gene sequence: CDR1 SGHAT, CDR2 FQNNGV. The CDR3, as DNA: TGTGCCAGCAGCCCCCGACTAGCGGGGCCCTCCTACAATGAGCAGTTCTTC. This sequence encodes CASSPRLAGPSYNEQFF.

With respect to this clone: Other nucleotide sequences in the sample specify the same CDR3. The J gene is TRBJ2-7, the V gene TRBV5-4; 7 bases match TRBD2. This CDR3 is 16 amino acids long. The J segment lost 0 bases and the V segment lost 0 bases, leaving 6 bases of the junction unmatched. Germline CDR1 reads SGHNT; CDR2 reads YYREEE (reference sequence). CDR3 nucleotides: TGTGCCAGCAGCTTGGGAGGCGGGAGAAGCTCCTACGAGCAGTACTTC. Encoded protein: CASSLGGGRSSYEQYF.

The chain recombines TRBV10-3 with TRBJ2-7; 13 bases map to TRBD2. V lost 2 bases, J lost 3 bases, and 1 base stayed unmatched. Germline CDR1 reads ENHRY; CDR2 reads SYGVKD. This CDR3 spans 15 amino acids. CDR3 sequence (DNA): TGTGCCATCAGTGAGGGACTAGCGGGAGACTACGAGCAGTACTTC. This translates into CAISEGLAGDYEQYF.

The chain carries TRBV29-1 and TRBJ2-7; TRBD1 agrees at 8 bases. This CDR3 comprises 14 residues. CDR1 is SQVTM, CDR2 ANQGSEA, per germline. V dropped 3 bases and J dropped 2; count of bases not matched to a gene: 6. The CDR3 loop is CSVEGRGQTYEQYF. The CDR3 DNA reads TGCAGCGTTGAGGGCAGGGGGCAGACCTACGAGCAGTACTTC.

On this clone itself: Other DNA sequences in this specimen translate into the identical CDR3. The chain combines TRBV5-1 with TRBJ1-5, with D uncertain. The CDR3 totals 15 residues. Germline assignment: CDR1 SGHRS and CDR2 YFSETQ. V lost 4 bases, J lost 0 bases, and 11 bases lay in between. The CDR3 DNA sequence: TGCGCCAGCAGCCTGGGTGTCGGTAGCAATCAGCCCCAGCATTTT. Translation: CASSLGVGSNQPQHF.

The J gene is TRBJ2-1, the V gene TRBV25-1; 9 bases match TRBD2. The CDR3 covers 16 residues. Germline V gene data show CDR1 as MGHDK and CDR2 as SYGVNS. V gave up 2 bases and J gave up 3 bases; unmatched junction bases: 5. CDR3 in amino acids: CASSEVAGAIYNEQFF. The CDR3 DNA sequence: TGTGCCAGCAGTGAAGTAGCGGGAGCGATCTACAATGAGCAGTTCTTC.

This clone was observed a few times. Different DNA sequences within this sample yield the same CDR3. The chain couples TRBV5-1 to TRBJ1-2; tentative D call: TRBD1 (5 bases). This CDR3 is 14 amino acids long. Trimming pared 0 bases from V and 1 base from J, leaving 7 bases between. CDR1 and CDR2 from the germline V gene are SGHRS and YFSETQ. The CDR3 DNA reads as TGCGCCAGCAGCTTGGGGCAGGGTAACTATGGCTACACCTTC. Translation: CASSLGQGNYGYTF.

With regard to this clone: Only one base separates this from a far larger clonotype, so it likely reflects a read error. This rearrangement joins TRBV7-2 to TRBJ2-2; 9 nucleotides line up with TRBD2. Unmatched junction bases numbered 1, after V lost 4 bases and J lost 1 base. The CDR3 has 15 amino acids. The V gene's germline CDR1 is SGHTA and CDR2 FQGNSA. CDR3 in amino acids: CASSSTSGNTGELFF. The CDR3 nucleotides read TGTGCCAGCAGCTCGACTAGCGGGAACACCGGGGAGCTGTTTTTT.

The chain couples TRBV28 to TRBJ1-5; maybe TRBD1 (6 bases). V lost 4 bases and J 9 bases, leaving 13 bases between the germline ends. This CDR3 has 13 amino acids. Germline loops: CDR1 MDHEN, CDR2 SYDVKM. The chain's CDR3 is CASSSLTGRPQHF. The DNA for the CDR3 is TGTGCCAGCAGTTCTCTCACAGGGAGGCCCCAGCATTTT.